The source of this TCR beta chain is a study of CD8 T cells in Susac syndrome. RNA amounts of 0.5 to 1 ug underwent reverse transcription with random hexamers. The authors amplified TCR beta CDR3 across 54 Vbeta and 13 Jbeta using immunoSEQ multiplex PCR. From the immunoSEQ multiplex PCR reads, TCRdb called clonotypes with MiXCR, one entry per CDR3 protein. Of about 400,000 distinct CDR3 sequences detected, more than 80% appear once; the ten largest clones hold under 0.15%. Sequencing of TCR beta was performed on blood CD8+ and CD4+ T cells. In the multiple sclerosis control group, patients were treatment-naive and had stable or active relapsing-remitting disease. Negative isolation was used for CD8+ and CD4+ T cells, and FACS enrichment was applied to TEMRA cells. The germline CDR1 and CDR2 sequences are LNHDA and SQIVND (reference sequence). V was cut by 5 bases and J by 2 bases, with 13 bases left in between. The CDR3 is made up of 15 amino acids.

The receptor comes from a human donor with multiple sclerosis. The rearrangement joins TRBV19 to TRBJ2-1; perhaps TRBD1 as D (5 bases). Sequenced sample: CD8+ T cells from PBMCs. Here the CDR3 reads CASSPTDVPYNEQFF. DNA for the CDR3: TGTGCCAGTAGTCCGACAGATGTTCCCTACAATGAGCAGTTCTTC.